These 23 T cell receptor beta chains came from one sample sequenced in a study of blood T cell repertoires in COVID-19. Sequenced by immunoSEQ multiplex PCR; TCRdb stores in-frame clones only, minus some. The sample includes fewer than 200,000 clones, around 77% of them seen just once. The specimen sequenced was peripheral blood. The source of these receptors is a man in his 70s with active or convalescent COVID-19.

The chain couples TRBV6-5 to TRBJ1-5; 7 nucleotides match TRBD1. Germline V CDR1 and CDR2: MNHEY, SVGAGI. This CDR3 has 14 residues. The V and J ends lost 5 bases and 7 bases, in that order; junction bases with no gene match: 8. The CDR3 DNA reads as TGTGCCAGCAGTCCGGACTTCAGGGGGCAGCCCCAGCATTTT. Translation: CASSPDFRGQPQHF.

This chain connects TRBV4-2 to TRBJ2-1; 7 bases agree with TRBD2. V dropped 1 base and J dropped 1; count of bases not matched to a gene: 13. The CDR3 length is 19 residues. From germline, CDR1 is LGHNA and CDR2 YNFKEQ. CDR3 nucleotides: TGTGCCAGCAGCCAAGTCTCTCGGTTGGGAGGGCCTTCCTACAATGAGCAGTTCTTC. It is translated as CASSQVSRLGGPSYNEQFF.

This chain connects TRBV11-3 to TRBJ2-7; D remains unclear. Deletions cut 5 bases from V and 6 bases from J, with 17 bases between. CDR3 length: 14 amino acids. Germline assignment: CDR1 SGHNT and CDR2 YENEEA. The CDR3 DNA is TGTGCCAGCAGCCCTCGATTGAGGAGTTCCGAGCAGTACTTC. Protein product: CASSPRLRSSEQYF.

The J gene is TRBJ2-1, the V gene TRBV2; 11 nucleotides agree with TRBD1. The CDR3 extends over 15 amino acids. Germline V gene lookup returns CDR1 SNHLY and CDR2 FYNNEI. J gave up 3 bases and V 6 bases, and 4 bases lay outside the gene matches. Written as DNA, the CDR3 is TGTGCCAGCAGCCTGGGACAGGGGGTCTACAATGAGCAGTTCTTC. Translated: CASSLGQGVYNEQFF.

The sample holds a few counts of this clone. The junction departs from the called germline gene at one end, perhaps through a read error. The chain couples TRBV4-1 to TRBJ1-2; possible D gene TRBD1, 5 bases. Germline CDR1 MGHRA, CDR2 YSYEKL. This CDR3 is 14 amino acids long. This chain's CDR3 is CASTQSGGNYGYTF. For the CDR3, the DNA is TGCGCCAGCACCCAAAGTGGGGGGAACTATGGCTACACCTTC.

V is TRBV7-2 and J is TRBJ1-3; D gene ambiguous. V lost 0 bases and J lost 4, with 4 bases in between. Germline CDR1 SGHTA, CDR2 FQGNSA. The CDR3 contains 13 residues. CDR3 loop: CASSLARGNTIYF. The CDR3 coding sequence is TGTGCCAGCAGCTTAGCCAGGGGAAACACCATATATTTT.

The chain recombines TRBV18 with TRBJ1-3, with 8 bases matching TRBD1. CDR1 KGHSH and CDR2 LQKENI come from the germline V gene. Trimming cost V 10 bases and J 1 base; bases outside gene matches: 6. The CDR3 length is 14 residues. CDR3 sequence (DNA): TGTGCCACACCCCGGACAGGGTCTGGAAACACCATATATTTT. Amino acids: CATPRTGSGNTIYF.

V usage is TRBV5-4 and J usage is TRBJ1-4; D is possibly TRBD1 (6 bases). The CDR3 runs 16 residues. V dropped 4 bases and J dropped 2 bases, with 15 bases sitting between them. Per the germline V gene, CDR1 is SGHNT and CDR2 is YYREEE (reference sequence). CDR3 in DNA: TGTGCCAGCAGCCACACAGGGAGGGGGACTAATGAAAAACTGTTTTTT. Amino acids: CASSHTGRGTNEKLFF.

The chain links TRBV3-1 (or the pseudogene TRBV3-2) to TRBJ2-1, with 15 bases fitting TRBD2. This CDR3 is built from 19 residues. Germline CDR1 is LGHDT and CDR2 is YNNKEL (reference sequence). The V and J ends lost 3 bases and 2 bases, in that order; junction bases with no gene match: 8. The DNA for the CDR3 is TGTGCCAGCAGCCACCCGGGACTAGCGGGAGGTGGGGCCTACAATGAGCAGTTCTTC. Residues: CASSHPGLAGGGAYNEQFF.

J is TRBJ2-1 and V is TRBV7-3; possible D gene TRBD2, 5 bases. From germline, CDR1 is SGHTA and CDR2 FQGTGA. V shed 5 bases and J shed 8 bases, with 19 bases lying between them. This CDR3 spans 15 amino acids. The CDR3 sequence: CASSLRGSSSDEQFF. Here the CDR3 DNA reads TGTGCCAGCAGCCTAAGAGGATCAAGTAGCGATGAGCAGTTCTTC.

This chain connects TRBV7-2 to TRBJ1-2; no firm D call. The CDR3 spans 13 residues. With 5 bases removed from V and 3 bases from J, the gap between germline ends came to 10 bases. Germline V gives CDR1 SGHTA, CDR2 FQGNSA. The CDR3 DNA reads as TGTGCCAGCAGCGAGCCGCCCGACTATGGCTACACCTTC. It yields the protein CASSEPPDYGYTF.

This clone has at least ten counts. The chain couples TRBV9 to TRBJ2-1; 9 bases fit TRBD2. CDR1 and CDR2 (germline): SGDLS, YYNGEE. J gave up 9 bases and V 0 bases, and 10 bases lay outside the gene matches. This CDR3 has 16 amino acids. DNA for the CDR3: TGTGCCAGCAGCGTAGGTATAGGACTAGCGTCCCGTGAGCAGTTCTTC. This translates into CASSVGIGLASREQFF.

This clone has just a few counts. J is TRBJ1-2 and V is TRBV11-2; TRBD1 matches at 8 bases. The CDR3 runs 15 residues. Unmatched junction bases numbered 10, after V lost 10 bases and J lost 0 bases. Germline CDR1 and CDR2: SGHAT and FQNNGV. CDR3 sequence: CATRGQGYPNYGYTF. In nucleotides, the CDR3 is TGTGCCACCAGAGGACAGGGATACCCTAACTATGGCTACACCTTC.

The chain has TRBV2 and TRBJ2-7; TRBD2 aligns across 9 bases. The CDR3 runs to 15 residues. With V trimmed by 5 bases and J by 6 bases, 11 bases remained unmatched. Germline CDR1 is SNHLY and CDR2 is FYNNEI. The CDR3 DNA follows: TGTGCCAGCAGTCTTAGCGGGAGAGGGAGAGGCGAGCAGTACTTC. As protein: CASSLSGRGRGEQYF. Drawing the rest from reference TRBV2 and TRBJ2-7, the complete variable domain is EPEVTQTPSHQVTQMGQEVILRCVPISNHLYFYWYRQILGQKVEFLVSFYNNEISEKSEIFDDQFSVERPDGSNFTLKIRSTKLEDSAMYFCASSLSGRGRGEQYFGPGTRLTVT.

This clone has only one observation. The rearrangement links TRBV19 to TRBJ2-1; 9 bases agree with TRBD2. Germline trimming cut 4 bases from V and 0 bases from J; bases unmatched to any gene: 7. The CDR3 contains 17 residues. Germline V gives CDR1 LNHDA, CDR2 SQIVND (reference sequence). For the CDR3, the DNA is TGTGCCAGTAGTACTCGACTAGCGGCCAGCTCCTACAATGAGCAGTTCTTC. Its translation: CASSTRLAASSYNEQFF. The variable domain in full, with the rest retrieved from reference TRBV19 and TRBJ2-1, is DGGITQSPKYLFRKEGQNVTLSCEQNLNHDAMYWYRQDPGQGLRLIYYSQIVNDFQKGDIAEGYSVSREKKESFPLTVTSAQKNPTAFYLCASSTRLAASSYNEQFFGPGTRLTVL.

This chain connects TRBV12-5 to TRBJ2-7; D is unresolved. Trimming took off 3 bases at V and 6 bases at J, with 9 bases between the two ends. Per the germline V gene, CDR1 is LGHNT and CDR2 is FRNRAP. The CDR3 is 12 amino acids. This chain's CDR3 is CASGLGRSEQYF. For the CDR3, the DNA is TGTGCTAGTGGTTTAGGTCGGAGCGAGCAGTACTTC.

This clone has only a few counts. This chain connects TRBV6-5 to TRBJ1-1, with unresolved D. The CDR3 consists of 11 residues. The germline V gene has CDR1 MNHEY and CDR2 SVGAGI. V lost 6 bases and J lost 11, with 13 bases in between. In DNA, the CDR3 is TGTGCCAGCAGGTCGGACTTGCCCGCTTTCTTT. Residues: CASRSDLPAFF.

This chain uses TRBV18 with TRBJ2-5; maybe TRBD2 (6 bases). The CDR3 consists of 14 residues. V was cut by 6 bases and J by 5 bases, with 16 bases left in between. CDR1 is KGHSH and CDR2 is LQKENI in the germline V gene. CDR3 amino acids: CASSPTIGGETQYF. CDR3 in DNA: TGTGCCAGCTCCCCTACAATCGGAGGGGAGACCCAGTACTTC.

Details on this clone: Compared with germline, one end of the junction differs, possibly owing to a read error. This rearrangement joins TRBV6-1 to TRBJ2-2; 16 nucleotides line up with TRBD2. Germline CDR1 reads MNHNS; CDR2 reads SASEGT. CDR3 size: 18 residues. The CDR3 DNA reads as TGTGCCAGCTGTGAATCGGGACTAGCGGGAGGGCCCACCGGGGAGCTGTTTTTT. Its translation: CASCESGLAGGPTGELFF.

This chain joins TRBV2 and TRBJ2-6, with D possibly being TRBD1 (5 bases). Germline-derived CDR1 and CDR2 are SNHLY and FYNNEI. The V end was cut by 2 bases, the J end by 4 bases, with 12 bases between. This CDR3 has 16 amino acids. This CDR3 is CASSENPGIGANVLTF. CDR3 nucleotide sequence: TGTGCCAGCAGTGAAAACCCAGGGATCGGGGCCAACGTCCTGACTTTC.

This clone was observed many times. The chain recombines TRBV5-4 with TRBJ1-1; 9 bases are shared with TRBD1. The CDR3 totals 14 residues. V shed 4 bases and J 4 bases; nucleotides not matched to a gene: 5. Germline assignment: CDR1 SGHNT and CDR2 YYREEE (reference sequence). The CDR3 nucleotides are TGTGCCAGCAGCCCAGGACAGGGGTTCACTGAAGCTTTCTTT. It specifies CASSPGQGFTEAFF.

The chain joins TRBV3-1 (or the pseudogene TRBV3-2) to TRBJ2-7; possibly TRBD2 for D (6 bases). The CDR3 runs to 14 residues. CDR1 LGHDT and CDR2 YNNKEL come from the germline V gene (reference sequence). V was clipped by 4 bases and J by 5 bases, with 15 bases between them. The CDR3 here is CASSPSGGTNEQYF. In DNA, the CDR3 is TGTGCCAGCAGCCCAAGTGGGGGGACGAACGAGCAGTACTTC.

V is TRBV5-1 and J is TRBJ2-3, with 11 bases aligning to TRBD2. This CDR3 comprises 17 residues. Per the germline V gene, CDR1 is SGHRS and CDR2 is YFSETQ. V dropped 3 bases and J dropped 0; count of bases not matched to a gene: 6. CDR3 nucleotide sequence: TGCGCCAGCAGCTCGGCTAGCGGGGGGTCTAGCACAGATACGCAGTATTTT. Residues: CASSSASGGSSTDTQYF.